The 16 T cell receptor beta chains given below trace back to one sample, sequenced in a study of CD8 T cells in Susac syndrome (dated by TCRdb to 2018 to 2020). The receptor library was made with the immunoSEQ multiplex PCR assay. RNA was extracted with the RNeasy kit and 0.5 to 1 ug was reverse transcribed using random hexamers. TCRdb handled the public reads itself, with Q25 trimming in fastp and clone calling in MiXCR, and kept productive beta chains. Under each unique CDR3 protein, matching rows form one entry showing the most common genes and DNA. This sample is represented by 200,000 to 300,000 distinct CDR3 sequences; 90% to 96% of them were singletons. In total, the top ten clones hold about 0.1% of the sample. The sample was CD4+ T cells from PBMCs. These receptors were obtained from a human donor with Susac syndrome.

The rearrangement joins TRBV12-3 or TRBV12-4 to TRBJ1-1; no clear D gene. Trimming took off 6 bases at V and 1 base at J, with 18 bases between the two ends. The CDR3 covers 16 residues. In DNA, the CDR3 is TGTGCCAGCAGCCTAGTTGAGGGCAGAAAGAACACTGAAGCTTTCTTT. It encodes CASSLVEGRKNTEAFF.

The chain links TRBV7-9 to TRBJ2-7, with unresolved D. This CDR3 contains 15 residues. Germline CDR1 SEHNR, CDR2 FQNEAQ (reference sequence). The V end lost 1 base, the J end lost 5 bases, and 15 bases lay between the germline ends. CDR3 loop: CASSLGTTSLDEQYF. In nucleotides, the CDR3 is TGTGCCAGCAGCTTAGGCACAACCAGTTTGGACGAGCAGTACTTC.

V and J are TRBV19 and TRBJ2-7; D possibly corresponds to TRBD2 (6 bases). Between the trimmed V and J ends, which lost 3 bases and 0 bases, there was a span of 12 bases. This CDR3 contains 15 residues. Germline V gives CDR1 LNHDA, CDR2 SQIVND (reference sequence). The CDR3 here is CASSISGGSSYEQYF. CDR3 bases: TGTGCCAGTAGTATCAGCGGAGGGAGCTCCTACGAGCAGTACTTC.

V usage is TRBV20-1 and J usage is TRBJ2-1; 9 bases fit TRBD2. The CDR3 length is 13 residues. The junction had 7 bases not matched to a gene; V was cut back by 6 bases and J by 7 bases. Germline CDR1 reads DFQATT; CDR2 reads SNEGSKA (reference sequence). CDR3 in amino acids: CSATIAGVNEQFF. CDR3 coding DNA: TGCAGTGCAACCATAGCGGGAGTTAATGAGCAGTTCTTC.

The chain combines TRBV12-3 or TRBV12-4 with TRBJ2-3; 9 nucleotides match TRBD2. V was clipped by 5 bases and J by 11 bases; unmatched bases: 11. The CDR3 is 14 residues long. In nucleotides, the CDR3 is TGTGCCAGCAGTCTCCGCTTAGCGGGAGACGAGCAGTATTTT. Protein: CASSLRLAGDEQYF.

This clonotype came up once. CDR3 residues: CASSAEGVWETQYF. The CDR3 coding sequence is TGTGCCAGCAGCGCTGAAGGGGTTTGGGAGACCCAGTACTTC. The chain has TRBV9 and TRBJ2-5; D perhaps matches TRBD1 (5 bases). The germline CDR1 and CDR2 sequences are SGDLS and YYNGEE. The V gene lost 3 bases and the J gene lost 5 bases, with 14 bases spanning the gap. This CDR3 has 14 amino acids. Complete variable domain (other parts from reference TRBV9 and TRBJ2-5): DSGVTQTPKHLITATGQRVTLRCSPRSGDLSVYWYQQSLDQGLQFLIQYYNGEERAKGNILERFSAQQFPDLHSELNLSSLELGDSALYFCASSAEGVWETQYFGPGTRLLVL.

The chain employs TRBV20-1 and TRBJ2-3; 12 nucleotides agree with TRBD1. This CDR3 has 18 amino acids. J was trimmed by 2 bases and V by 6 bases; bases with no gene match: 15. Per the germline V gene, CDR1 is DFQATT and CDR2 is SNEGSKA (reference sequence). The CDR3 DNA sequence: TGCAGTGCGGTGGGGGGACAGGGGGCCGATACCCTCACAGATACGCAGTATTTT. It specifies CSAVGGQGADTLTDTQYF.

The chain couples TRBV5-4 to TRBJ2-2; 8 nucleotides match TRBD2. The J segment lost 2 bases and the V segment lost 0 bases, leaving 6 bases of the junction unmatched. Germline CDR1 reads SGHNT; CDR2 reads YYREEE (reference sequence). This CDR3 comprises 17 residues. The DNA for the CDR3 is TGTGCCAGCAGCTTGGTAGCGGGAAGTTCTAACACCGGGGAGCTGTTTTTT. Protein sequence: CASSLVAGSSNTGELFF.

The rearrangement uses TRBV18 and TRBJ2-1; D possibly corresponds to TRBD2 (6 bases). Deletions cut 3 bases from V and 0 bases from J, with 12 bases between. CDR1 KGHSH and CDR2 LQKENI come from the germline V gene. The CDR3 has 16 amino acids. CDR3 amino acids: CASSPGLGDSYNEQFF. Written as DNA, the CDR3 is TGTGCCAGCTCACCGGGACTGGGAGACTCCTACAATGAGCAGTTCTTC. Variable domain in full (rest from reference TRBV18 and TRBJ2-1): NAGVMQNPRHLVRRRGQEARLRCSPMKGHSHVYWYRQLPEEGLKFMVYLQKENIIDESGMPKERFSAEFPKEGPSILRIQQVVRGDSAAYFCASSPGLGDSYNEQFFGPGTRLTVL.

The rearrangement joins TRBV12-3 or TRBV12-4 to TRBJ2-7; perhaps TRBD1 as D (6 bases). This CDR3 contains 14 residues. The V end was cut by 3 bases, the J end by 4 bases, with 13 bases between. Here the CDR3 DNA reads TGTGCCAGCAGTTTGTCACAGGGACCTTACGAGCAGTACTTC. This sequence encodes CASSLSQGPYEQYF.

In DNA, the CDR3 is TGTGCCAGCAGCGTTGGACCGGGAACCGTCTCCTACGAGCAGTACTTC. Translated: CASSVGPGTVSYEQYF. The chain links TRBV9 to TRBJ2-7; D is possibly TRBD2 (5 bases). Looked up from germline, CDR1 is SGDLS and CDR2 is YYNGEE. V gave up 2 bases and J gave up 0 bases, with 15 bases separating them. There are 16 residues in the CDR3.

The chain joins TRBV29-1 to TRBJ2-7; D remains ambiguous. CDR1 is SQVTM, CDR2 ANQGSEA, per germline. This CDR3 has 12 amino acids. V lost 6 bases and J lost 5, with 14 bases in between. The CDR3 sequence: CSVSTWADEQYF. Here the CDR3 DNA reads TGCAGCGTCTCGACCTGGGCAGACGAGCAGTACTTC.

The chain combines TRBV11-2 with TRBJ2-1; the D gene is possibly TRBD2 (6 bases). Germline lookup yields CDR1 SGHAT and CDR2 FQNNGV. This CDR3 contains 16 residues. V lost 8 bases, J lost 6 bases, and 23 bases lay in between. As DNA, the CDR3 is TGTGCCAGCTCCTCAGACCGGGACTCCCTAGGCAATGAGCAGTTCTTC. It translates to CASSSDRDSLGNEQFF.

This chain links TRBV18 with TRBJ1-2, with D perhaps TRBD1 (5 bases). Deletions cut 4 bases from V and 5 bases from J, with 11 bases between. The germline V gene has CDR1 KGHSH and CDR2 LQKENI. The CDR3 loop spans 13 amino acids. CDR3: CASSQDTEYGYTF. CDR3 sequence (DNA): TGTGCCAGCTCACAGGACACGGAATATGGCTACACCTTC.

The V call is TRBV20-1, the J call TRBJ2-1, with D unclear. The CDR3 is made up of 13 amino acids. The V end lost 1 base, the J end lost 4 bases, and 8 bases lay between the germline ends. Germline loops: CDR1 DFQATT, CDR2 SNEGSKA (reference sequence). CDR3 protein: CSARAVYYNEQFF. CDR3 bases: TGCAGTGCTAGAGCGGTCTATTACAATGAGCAGTTCTTC.

V is TRBV6-1 and J is TRBJ2-1; D remains unclear. Looked up from germline, CDR1 is MNHNS and CDR2 is SASEGT. The CDR3 contains 14 residues. V gave up 7 bases and J gave up 3 bases, with 13 bases separating them. CDR3 DNA: TGTGCCAGCACCCCCGGAGAGTACTACAATGAGCAGTTCTTC. Amino acid sequence: CASTPGEYYNEQFF.